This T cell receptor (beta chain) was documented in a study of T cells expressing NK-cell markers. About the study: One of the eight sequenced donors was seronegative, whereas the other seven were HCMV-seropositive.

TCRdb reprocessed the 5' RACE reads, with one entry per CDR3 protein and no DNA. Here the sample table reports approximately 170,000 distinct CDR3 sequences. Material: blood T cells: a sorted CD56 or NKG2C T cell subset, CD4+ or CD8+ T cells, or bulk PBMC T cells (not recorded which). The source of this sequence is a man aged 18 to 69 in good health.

The CDR3 here is CASSPPPGLPSSYNEQFF. V and J are TRBV18 and TRBJ2-1; the TCRdb D gene call, TRBD2, has no DNA to confirm it. From germline, CDR1 is KGHSH and CDR2 LQKENI. This CDR3 has 18 residues. Combining the CDR3 with reference TRBV18 and TRBJ2-1 gives the whole variable domain NAGVMQNPRHLVRRRGQEARLRCSPMKGHSHVYWYRQLPEEGLKFMVYLQKENIIDESGMPKERFSAEFPKEGPSILRIQQVVRGDSAAYFCASSPPPGLPSSYNEQFFGPGTRLTVL.